Shown below are 12 T cell receptor beta chains from a single sample sequenced in a study of technical replicates of blood from a few donors. The repertoire was sequenced with immunoSEQ multiplex PCR; TCRdb's copy has only in-frame clones and lacks some. The data show 50,000 to 60,000 clones, with 91% seen just once and approximately 4% held by the top ten. The material sequenced was PBMCs. Receptors were obtained from a human donor in good health. Some clones in this sample may be carry-over from other donors' samples.

The rearrangement uses TRBV7-6 and TRBJ2-7; 9 positions agree with TRBD2. V gave up 3 bases and J gave up 7 bases; unmatched junction bases: 10. Germline V CDR1 and CDR2: SGHVS, FNYEAQ. The CDR3 length is 15 residues. This CDR3 is CASSFFSGSSGEQYF. The CDR3 region has the DNA TGTGCCAGCAGCTTTTTTAGCGGGAGCTCGGGGGAGCAGTACTTC.

The rearrangement joins TRBV18 to TRBJ2-7; 8 bases are shared with TRBD2. The V segment lost 3 bases and the J segment 6 bases; nucleotides outside the gene matches: 7. The V gene's germline CDR1 is KGHSH and CDR2 LQKENI. This CDR3 region has 14 residues. CDR3 bases: TGTGCCAGCTCACCTCGCGATAGCGGGACCGAGCAGTACTTC. Translated, it gives CASSPRDSGTEQYF.

The chain has TRBV13 and TRBJ2-1, with D tentatively TRBD2 (5 bases). V shed 5 bases and J shed 5 bases, with 13 bases lying between them. Germline assignment: CDR1 PRHDT and CDR2 FYEKMQ (reference sequence). The CDR3 has 14 residues. DNA of the CDR3: TGTGCCAGCAGCGCGCCCTCGGGGAACAATGAGCAGTTCTTC. Protein sequence: CASSAPSGNNEQFF. Drawing the rest from reference TRBV13 and TRBJ2-1, the complete variable domain is AAGVIQSPRHLIKEKRETATLKCYPIPRHDTVYWYQQGPGQDPQFLISFYEKMQSDKGSIPDRFSAQQFSDYHSELNMSSLELGDSALYFCASSAPSGNNEQFFGPGTRLTVL.

The chain uses TRBV4-3 and TRBJ1-2; 7 bases fit TRBD1. This CDR3 comprises 15 residues. V shed 0 bases, J shed 8 bases, and the junction held 9 bases outside the gene matches. The germline V gene encodes CDR1 LGHNA and CDR2 YSLEER. The CDR3 DNA follows: TGCGCCAGCAGCCAAGAAATTACAGGGGTCGGCGGCTACACCTTC. Its translation is CASSQEITGVGGYTF.

This clone was seen a single time. V gene TRBV7-9 combines with J gene TRBJ2-7; 8 nucleotides line up with TRBD1. There are 14 residues in the CDR3. Germline CDR1 and CDR2: SEHNR and FQNEAQ (reference sequence). V shed 1 base and J 5 bases; nucleotides not matched to a gene: 4. CDR3 in DNA: TGTGCCAGCAGCTTAGGGGACAGGCGAGACGAGCAGTACTTC. Its protein is CASSLGDRRDEQYF.

V and J are TRBV7-9 and TRBJ1-2; D perhaps matches TRBD1 (6 bases). The CDR3 consists of 13 residues. Germline V lookup: CDR1 SEHNR, CDR2 FQNEAQ (reference sequence). With 5 bases removed from V and 8 bases from J, the gap between germline ends came to 15 bases. DNA of the CDR3: TGTGCCAGCAGCGTTGAGGGACATAGCGGCTACACCTTC. Its protein product is CASSVEGHSGYTF.

This clone is a singleton in its sample. The rearrangement joins TRBV5-1 to TRBJ2-3, with 10 bases identical to TRBD2. The CDR3 is 16 amino acids. V lost 0 bases, J lost 6 bases, and 7 bases stayed unmatched. Germline V CDR1 and CDR2: SGHRS, YFSETQ. The chain's CDR3 is CASSLGLAGMKDTQYF. The CDR3 coding sequence is TGCGCCAGCAGCTTGGGACTAGCGGGTATGAAGGATACGCAGTATTTT. Drawing the rest from reference TRBV5-1 and TRBJ2-3, the complete variable domain is KAGVTQTPRYLIKTRGQQVTLSCSPISGHRSVSWYQQTPGQGLQFLFEYFSETQRNKGNFPGRFSGRQFSNSRSEMNVSTLELGDSALYLCASSLGLAGMKDTQYFGPGTRLTVL.

The CDR3 sequence is CASRKRATDTQYF. The CDR3 region has the DNA TGTGCCAGCAGAAAGCGGGCCACAGATACGCAGTATTTT. V is TRBV5-6 and J is TRBJ2-3, with D possibly matching TRBD2 (6 bases). CDR1 is SGHDT and CDR2 is YYEEEE in the germline V gene. V was pared by 5 bases and J by 2 bases, with 9 bases between. CDR3 length equals 13 residues.

The V gene is TRBV2, the J gene TRBJ1-2; D gene ambiguous. The V end was cut by 7 bases, the J end by 2 bases, with 26 bases between. The CDR3 totals 18 residues. CDR1 SNHLY and CDR2 FYNNEI come from the germline V gene. This CDR3 is CASTPVNRHATPNYGYTF. The CDR3 region has the DNA TGTGCCAGCACTCCCGTTAATAGACATGCCACGCCAAACTATGGCTACACCTTC.

Details on this clone: Mismatch with germline at one junction end may stem from a read error. CDR3 in DNA: TGTGCCAGCAGCTTGGGAGGAATGGGTATCTTC. Translating gives CASSLGGMGIF. This sequence joins TRBV5-6 and TRBJ2-1; D gene ambiguous. Germline V lookup: CDR1 SGHDT, CDR2 YYEEEE. CDR3 length: 11 residues.

The chain is built from TRBV7-2 and TRBJ2-1; TRBD2 matches at 7 bases. Germline lookup yields CDR1 SGHTA and CDR2 FQGNSA. The V gene end was trimmed by 4 bases and the J gene end by 4 bases; junction bases not matched to a gene: 7. The length of the CDR3 is 15 residues. This CDR3 reads CASSSGLLGYNEQFF. CDR3 coding DNA: TGTGCCAGCAGCTCGGGACTACTGGGGTACAATGAGCAGTTCTTC.

The chain has TRBV11-2 and TRBJ1-2, with D uncertain. The CDR3 runs 14 residues. Germline CDR1 SGHAT, CDR2 FQNNGV. Trimming pared 1 base from V and 8 bases from J, leaving 14 bases between. CDR3 bases: TGTGCCAGCAGCTTAGTGGAGGGTCCCATAGGCTACACCTTC. It codes for CASSLVEGPIGYTF.